Each of the 27 T cell receptor beta chains below was sequenced from the same sample in a study of T cells in Graves' hyperthyroidism and ophthalmopathy. TCR beta CDR3 regions were amplified from RNA. The HTBI primer set drove a first-round RT-PCR of the TCR CDR3. Using its own MiXCR run on the multiplex PCR reads, TCRdb lists one record per CDR3 protein. This table holds about 640,000 distinct CDR3 sequences, approximately 15% found once. The sequenced material came from blood. The receptors come from a woman between 45 and 60 years old with Graves' ophthalmopathy.

This clonotype was observed a handful of times. The rearrangement uses TRBV29-1 and TRBJ2-7; possible D gene TRBD2, 6 bases. V was cut by 4 bases and J by 4 bases, with 14 bases left in between. From germline, CDR1 is SQVTM and CDR2 ANQGSEA. The CDR3 is made up of 13 amino acids. CDR3 amino acids: CSVAGGPPYEQYF. CDR3 bases: TGCAGCGTTGCCGGGGGACCGCCTTACGAGCAGTACTTC.

This clonotype occurred many times. The chain carries TRBV3-1 and TRBJ2-6, with D hard to call. CDR1 and CDR2 (germline): LGHDT, YNNKEL (reference sequence). V was shortened by 5 bases and J by 6 bases, with 14 bases between the two germline ends. This CDR3 comprises 15 residues. CDR3 DNA sequence: TGTGCCAGCAGCTCCCGGGTTCTCGAGGCCAACGTCCTGACTTTC. It yields the protein CASSSRVLEANVLTF.

This clonotype was detected ten times or more. This rearrangement joins TRBV12-3 or TRBV12-4 to TRBJ2-7, with 9 positions matching TRBD1. V shed 1 base and J 4 bases; nucleotides not matched to a gene: 14. The CDR3 runs to 18 residues. CDR3 bases: TGTGCCAGCAGTTTAGGCGGGACAGGGAGCCCCCGTCGGTACGAGCAGTACTTC. This translates into CASSLGGTGSPRRYEQYF.

This clonotype was counted only a few times. The V and J genes are TRBV10-3 and TRBJ2-1; 10 nucleotides align to TRBD2. This CDR3 has 14 amino acids. CDR1 ENHRY and CDR2 SYGVKD come from the germline V gene. V was clipped by 7 bases and J by 3 bases; unmatched bases: 3. The CDR3 bases are TGTGCCATCAAACTAGCGGGGATCTACAATGAGCAGTTCTTC. It is translated as CAIKLAGIYNEQFF.

This clonotype was seen at least ten times. The CDR3 reads CASSPGEEGVSYEQYF. The CDR3, as DNA: TGTGCCAGCTCACCAGGGGAGGAGGGAGTCTCCTACGAGCAGTACTTC. The chain is built from TRBV18 and TRBJ2-7; D may be TRBD2 (6 bases). The germline CDR1 and CDR2 sequences are KGHSH and LQKENI. V was trimmed by 2 bases and J by 0 bases, leaving 14 bases between them. The CDR3 sequence is 16 residues long.

This clonotype came up a few times. This rearrangement joins TRBV5-1 to TRBJ1-6; no reliable D call. The CDR3 is 17 residues long. V lost 2 bases to trimming and J lost 0 bases, with 12 bases between them. CDR1 is SGHRS and CDR2 is YFSETQ in the germline V gene. CDR3 protein: CASSLTSENSYNSPLHF. In DNA form, the CDR3 reads TGCGCCAGCAGCTTAACGTCAGAGAACTCCTATAATTCACCCCTCCACTTT.

This clonotype appeared a few times. The chain links TRBV6-2 or TRBV6-3 to TRBJ2-3; D remains unclear. Trimming removed 6 bases from V and 4 bases from J, with 11 bases in between. Germline V gives CDR1 MNHEY, CDR2 SVGEGT. The CDR3 contains 13 residues. The CDR3 sequence: CASSPVGPDTQYF. The DNA for the CDR3 is TGTGCCAGCAGCCCGGTTGGGCCAGATACGCAGTATTTT.

This clonotype was observed a handful of times. The chain has TRBV7-3 and TRBJ1-2; D gene ambiguous. The CDR3 sequence is 13 residues long. The V and J ends lost 4 bases and 6 bases respectively, with 12 bases between them. Germline loops: CDR1 SGHTA, CDR2 FQGTGA. The CDR3, as DNA: TGTGCCAGCAGCTCCCCCAGTGGACATGGCTACACCTTC. This gives the protein CASSSPSGHGYTF.

This clonotype was observed many times. The genes are TRBV20-1 and TRBJ2-1, with 10 bases that match TRBD2. This CDR3 has 14 residues. The germline V gene encodes CDR1 DFQATT and CDR2 SNEGSKA (reference sequence). V dropped 3 bases and J dropped 7; count of bases not matched to a gene: 6. The CDR3 loop is CSASRLAGVNEQFF. For the CDR3, the DNA is TGCAGTGCTAGTAGGCTAGCGGGAGTAAATGAGCAGTTCTTC.

V and J are TRBV19 and TRBJ1-2, with unresolved D. The germline V gene has CDR1 LNHDA and CDR2 SQIVND (reference sequence). This CDR3 is built from 9 residues. V lost 7 bases, J lost 6 bases, and 3 bases lay in between. Here the CDR3 DNA reads TGTGCCAGTAATCATGGCTACACCTTC. Amino acid sequence: CASNHGYTF.

This chain links TRBV29-1 with TRBJ1-4, with a possible D match to TRBD1 (6 bases). The germline V and J ends were trimmed by 6 bases and 4 bases, with 21 bases remaining between them. Germline V gene data show CDR1 as SQVTM and CDR2 as ANQGSEA. The CDR3 extends over 16 amino acids. The CDR3 DNA is TGCAGCGTATATGACAGGTCCTCTACTGTTAATGAAAAACTGTTTTTT. Residues: CSVYDRSSTVNEKLFF.

This clonotype was seen repeatedly, ten times or more. The rearrangement links TRBV30 to TRBJ1-2, with D hard to call. The CDR3 is made up of 12 amino acids. Per germline, CDR1 GTSNPN and CDR2 SVGIG (reference sequence). Trimming stripped 4 bases from V and 8 bases from J, with 14 bases between. The DNA for the CDR3 is TGTGCCTGGATTCGGCCCAGTACCGGCTACACCTTC. It encodes CAWIRPSTGYTF.

Of note for this clonotype: A much larger clone sits a single nucleotide away, making a read error possible. The rearrangement joins TRBV5-1 to TRBJ2-2; TRBD1 matches 7 bases. The germline V gene has CDR1 SGHRS and CDR2 YFSETQ. This CDR3 is built from 17 residues. V shed 0 bases and J 6 bases; nucleotides not matched to a gene: 11. The CDR3 DNA reads TGCGCCAGCAGCTTGGTTACAGGGGCGGCGAGCGCCGGGGAGCTGTTTTTT. This gives the protein CASSLVTGAASAGELFF.

This clonotype has ten or more counts. The chain carries TRBV11-3 and TRBJ2-1; no reliable D call. The CDR3 loop spans 15 amino acids. Germline-derived CDR1 and CDR2 are SGHNT and YENEEA. The V gene lost 2 bases and the J gene lost 0 bases, with 8 bases spanning the gap. CDR3 sequence reads: CASSLRLGSYNEQFF. CDR3 nucleotide sequence: TGTGCCAGCAGCTTACGTCTGGGCTCCTACAATGAGCAGTTCTTC.

In its sample, this clonotype was seen a few times. This chain connects TRBV6-4 to TRBJ2-1; D remains unclear. This CDR3 has 15 amino acids. The V end lost 6 bases, the J end lost 7 bases, and 19 bases lay between the germline ends. The V gene's germline CDR1 is MRHNA and CDR2 SNTAGT. The DNA of the CDR3 is TGTGCCAGCAGCGTGGATTTGGGCATTGGGAATGAGCAGTTCTTC. The encoded protein is CASSVDLGIGNEQFF.

This clonotype was recorded a few times. V usage is TRBV27 and J usage is TRBJ1-1; possible D gene TRBD1, 5 bases. Trimming cost V 6 bases and J 4 bases, with 21 bases left between them. This CDR3 is built from 16 residues. Germline V gene sequence: CDR1 MNHEY, CDR2 SMNVEV (reference sequence). The CDR3 nucleotides are TGTGCCAGCAGGCCACAGGCAATAGTAGACCTCACTGAAGCTTTCTTT. Its protein is CASRPQAIVDLTEAFF.

The table lists this clonotype with a few counts. As DNA, the CDR3 is TGTGCCAGCAGAATACAGGGGGTTCAGCCCCAGCATTTT. This encodes CASRIQGVQPQHF. This rearrangement joins TRBV28 to TRBJ1-5; 8 nucleotides align to TRBD1. This CDR3 contains 13 residues. V was pared by 6 bases and J by 6 bases, with 4 bases of the junction left unmatched. Germline lookup yields CDR1 MDHEN and CDR2 SYDVKM.

J is TRBJ2-5 and V is TRBV20-1; D gene unclear. V was shortened by 6 bases and J by 2 bases, with 7 bases between the two germline ends. Germline V gene data show CDR1 as DFQATT and CDR2 as SNEGSKA (reference sequence). CDR3 length equals 11 residues. DNA of the CDR3: TGCAGTGCCAGAAGGCAAGAGACCCAGTACTTC. Translated: CSARRQETQYF.

The CDR3 sequence is CASSLSQGTNYGYTF. The CDR3 DNA is TGTGCCAGCAGCTTATCACAGGGAACTAACTATGGCTACACCTTC. The gene calls are TRBV7-2 and TRBJ1-2, with a tentative D call TRBD1 (6 bases). Germline V gene data show CDR1 as SGHTA and CDR2 as FQGNSA. The CDR3 extends over 15 amino acids. Trimming removed 2 bases from V and 0 bases from J, with 10 bases in between. The variable domain in full, completed from reference TRBV7-2 and TRBJ1-2, reads GAGVSQSPSNKVTEKGKDVELRCDPISGHTALYWYRQSLGQGLEFLIYFQGNSAPDKSGLPSDRFSAERTGGSVSTLTIQRTQQEDSAVYLCASSLSQGTNYGYTFGSGTRLTVV.

In its sample, this clonotype was seen many times. The chain is built from TRBV18 and TRBJ2-7; no reliable D call. With 1 base removed from V and 2 bases from J, the gap between germline ends came to 9 bases. This CDR3 comprises 14 residues. Per germline, CDR1 KGHSH and CDR2 LQKENI. The DNA of the CDR3 is TGTGCCAGCTCACCACAGACCCAAACCTACGAGCAGTACTTC. It yields the protein CASSPQTQTYEQYF. Complete variable domain (other parts from reference TRBV18 and TRBJ2-7): NAGVMQNPRHLVRRRGQEARLRCSPMKGHSHVYWYRQLPEEGLKFMVYLQKENIIDESGMPKERFSAEFPKEGPSILRIQQVVRGDSAAYFCASSPQTQTYEQYFGPGTRLTVT.

This clonotype was observed many times. The chain has TRBV30 and TRBJ2-1; D possibly corresponds to TRBD1 (5 bases). Per germline, CDR1 GTSNPN and CDR2 SVGIG (reference sequence). This CDR3 contains 14 residues. Trimming cost V 0 bases and J 2 bases, with 8 bases left between them. The DNA for the CDR3 is TGTGCCTGGAGTGTGCTGGGGCCCTACAATGAGCAGTTCTTC. It codes for CAWSVLGPYNEQFF. Using reference TRBV30 and TRBJ2-1 for the parts outside the CDR3, the full variable domain is SQTIHQWPATLVQPVGSPLSLECTVEGTSNPNLYWYRQAAGRGLQLLFYSVGIGQISSEVPQNLSASRPQDRQFILSSKKLLLSDSGFYLCAWSVLGPYNEQFFGPGTRLTVL.

The chain carries TRBV7-9 and TRBJ2-3; a possible D gene is TRBD2 (6 bases). Germline V CDR1 and CDR2: SEHNR, FQNEAQ (reference sequence). The CDR3 is made up of 16 amino acids. With 5 bases removed from V and 2 bases from J, the gap between germline ends came to 17 bases. CDR3 sequence reads: CASSRNSGFYTDTQYF. CDR3 in DNA: TGTGCCAGCAGCCGTAATAGCGGATTTTACACAGATACGCAGTATTTT.

The chain links TRBV19 to TRBJ1-6; weak D call: TRBD1 (5 bases). This CDR3 spans 13 amino acids. The germline V gene encodes CDR1 LNHDA and CDR2 SQIVND (reference sequence). V dropped 3 bases and J dropped 9 bases, with 9 bases sitting between them. The CDR3: CASSIPGLSPLHF. The DNA of the CDR3 is TGTGCCAGTAGTATCCCGGGACTTTCACCCCTCCACTTT.

Ten or more counts support this clonotype. The chain employs TRBV28 and TRBJ2-5; 9 bases align to TRBD1. CDR1 is MDHEN, CDR2 SYDVKM, per germline. CDR3 size: 15 residues. J lost 6 bases, V lost 5 bases, and 10 bases had no gene match. CDR3 region: CASSLGTGRQQTQYF. CDR3 DNA: TGTGCCAGCAGTCTAGGGACAGGGAGGCAACAGACCCAGTACTTC. Variable domain in full (rest from reference TRBV28 and TRBJ2-5): DVKVTQSSRYLVKRTGEKVFLECVQDMDHENMFWYRQDPGLGLRLIYFSYDVKMKEKGDIPEGYSVSREKKERFSLILESASTNQTSMYLCASSLGTGRQQTQYFGPGTRLLVL.

To note about this clonotype: A much larger clone differs by one base, so this may be a read error. The rearrangement joins TRBV28 to TRBJ2-2; D may correspond to TRBD1 or TRBD2 (5 bases each). Germline loops: CDR1 MDHEN, CDR2 SYDVKM. The CDR3 runs to 15 residues. The CDR3 loop reads CASRKGTENTAELFF. The DNA for the CDR3 is TGTGCCAGCAGGAAGGGGACCGAGAACACCGCGGAGCTGTTTTTT.

There are many counts of this clonotype. The J gene is TRBJ2-1, the V gene TRBV2, with D possibly matching TRBD2 (6 bases). This CDR3 has 13 residues. V gave up 3 bases and J gave up 12 bases, with 15 bases separating them. Germline CDR1 is SNHLY and CDR2 is FYNNEI. The CDR3 spells CASSEAGTLTQFF. DNA of the CDR3: TGTGCCAGCAGTGAGGCCGGGACTTTGACGCAGTTCTTC.

This clonotype was seen more than once but under ten times. This chain links TRBV4-3 with TRBJ2-7; D remains unclear. The CDR3 contains 14 residues. The ends were cut back, 2 bases at V and 2 bases at J, with 10 bases in the middle. The germline V gene encodes CDR1 LGHNA and CDR2 YSLEER. As DNA, the CDR3 is TGCGCCAGCAGCCAACGACGTGTCACCTACGAGCAGTACTTC. As protein: CASSQRRVTYEQYF.